One sample yielded the 15 T cell receptor beta chains listed below, sequenced in a study of identical twins. TCRdb reanalysed the 5' RACE reads using MiXCR and keeps one entry per CDR3 protein. This repertoire shows just under 650,000 distinct CDR3 sequences, about 7.1% found once; its top ten account for 1.6%. These same data were also listed under a study on yellow fever vaccine responses in identical twins.

Sequenced: PBMCs. The receptors were gathered from a woman aged 18-30 years in good health.

This clonotype has only a few counts. V usage is TRBV12-3 or TRBV12-4 and J usage is TRBJ1-1; 9 positions match TRBD1. The CDR3 is made up of 13 amino acids. Germline trimming cut 4 bases from V and 11 bases from J; bases unmatched to any gene: 8. The CDR3 DNA is TGTGCCAGCAGTTCCGGGACAGGGAGTCGGGCTTTCTTT. Amino acid sequence: CASSSGTGSRAFF.

The chain is built from TRBV6-4 and TRBJ2-1, with 9 bases identical to TRBD2. V gave up 0 bases and J gave up 7 bases; unmatched junction bases: 4. CDR1 MRHNA and CDR2 SNTAGT come from the germline V gene. CDR3 length equals 15 residues. The CDR3 region has the DNA TGTGCCAGCAGTGACTCGAATAGCGGGAGTAATGAGCAGTTCTTC. Translated: CASSDSNSGSNEQFF.

This clonotype was counted only a few times. In DNA form, the CDR3 reads TGTGCCAGCAGCCAGGTGGGCGGGAGGCCGAACACCGGGGAGCTGTTTTTT. This encodes CASSQVGGRPNTGELFF. The V call is TRBV3-1, the J call TRBJ2-2; 8 bases align to TRBD2. V was clipped by 3 bases and J by 0 bases; unmatched bases: 6. The CDR3 is 17 amino acids. Germline lookup yields CDR1 LGHDT and CDR2 YNNKEL (reference sequence). Full variable domain (missing parts from reference TRBV3-1 and TRBJ2-2): DTAVSQTPKYLVTQMGNDKSIKCEQNLGHDTMYWYKQDSKKFLKIMFSYNNKELIINETVPNRFSPKSPDKAHLNLHINSLELGDSAVYFCASSQVGGRPNTGELFFGEGSRLTVL.

J is TRBJ1-1 and V is TRBV10-3; D possibly corresponds to TRBD1 (6 bases). Per the germline V gene, CDR1 is ENHRY and CDR2 is SYGVKD. V shed 0 bases and J shed 6 bases, with 14 bases lying between them. The CDR3 extends over 15 amino acids. The CDR3 DNA reads as TGTGCCATCAGTGAGTCGAACGGGAAGGGGGCTGAAGCTTTCTTT. Translation: CAISESNGKGAEAFF.

This clonotype was seen repeatedly, ten times or more. The gene calls are TRBV15 and TRBJ2-7, with a weak D call TRBD1 (6 bases). Trimming left V 3 bases short and J 0 bases short, with 12 bases between. There are 15 residues in the CDR3. Germline V CDR1 and CDR2: LNHNV, YYDKDF (reference sequence). In DNA form, the CDR3 reads TGTGCCACCAGCAGCTTAGTGGGGGCCTCCTACGAGCAGTACTTC. Its protein is CATSSLVGASYEQYF.

This clonotype was counted a few times. V and J are TRBV15 and TRBJ2-3; tentative D call: TRBD1 (5 bases). V lost 1 base and J lost 8, with 13 bases in between. This CDR3 region has 14 residues. Per germline, CDR1 LNHNV and CDR2 YYDKDF (reference sequence). DNA for the CDR3: TGTGCCACCAGCAGAGGACTTGACAGCGCTACGCAGTATTTT. As protein: CATSRGLDSATQYF.

The gene calls are TRBV15 and TRBJ1-5; D may be TRBD1 (6 bases). V was trimmed by 5 bases and J by 0 bases, leaving 11 bases between them. The CDR3 runs to 15 residues. Germline assignment: CDR1 LNHNV and CDR2 YYDKDF (reference sequence). CDR3 sequence: CATSAGQHSNQPQHF. In DNA form, the CDR3 reads TGTGCCACCAGCGCCGGACAGCATAGCAATCAGCCCCAGCATTTT.

This clonotype has only a few counts. The chain employs TRBV11-2 and TRBJ2-2, with TRBD2 matching 7 bases. Trimming at V came to 5 bases and at J to 4 bases, leaving 7 bases not matched to a gene. There are 15 residues in the CDR3. The germline gives CDR1 SGHAT, CDR2 FQNNGV. This CDR3 reads CASSERGSSTGELFF. In DNA, the CDR3 is TGTGCCAGCAGCGAGCGGGGATCGAGCACCGGGGAGCTGTTTTTT.

For the CDR3, the DNA is TGCAGTGCTAGACAGGGGGGAAGGGAGACCCAGTACTTC. It codes for CSARQGGRETQYF. The chain couples TRBV20-1 to TRBJ2-5, with D tentatively TRBD1 (7 bases). Germline V gene data show CDR1 as DFQATT and CDR2 as SNEGSKA (reference sequence). The ends were cut back, 2 bases at V and 5 bases at J, with 12 bases in the middle. The CDR3 spans 13 residues.

This clonotype was seen repeatedly, ten times or more. This rearrangement joins TRBV12-3 or TRBV12-4 to TRBJ1-5; D is unresolved. CDR3 length equals 15 residues. The V gene lost 3 bases and the J gene lost 1 base, with 10 bases spanning the gap. CDR3 bases: TGTGCCAGCAGTTTCGGGCGGAGGAGCAATCAGCCCCAGCATTTT. Protein product: CASSFGRRSNQPQHF.

This clonotype was observed a few times. This sequence joins TRBV11-2 and TRBJ1-1, with D maybe TRBD1 (5 bases). The CDR3 loop spans 15 amino acids. V was clipped by 1 base and J by 0 bases, with 9 bases between them. The germline V gene encodes CDR1 SGHAT and CDR2 FQNNGV. The CDR3: CASSLAGILNTEAFF. DNA of the CDR3: TGTGCCAGCAGCTTAGCAGGGATTCTGAACACTGAAGCTTTCTTT. The full variable domain, completed using reference TRBV11-2 and TRBJ1-1, is EAGVAQSPRYKIIEKRQSVAFWCNPISGHATLYWYQQILGQGPKLLIQFQNNGVVDDSQLPKDRFSAERLKGVDSTLKIQPAKLEDSAVYLCASSLAGILNTEAFFGQGTRLTVV.

This clonotype has more than one count but fewer than ten. The rearrangement joins TRBV6-1 to TRBJ1-5; no clear D. The CDR3 covers 15 residues. V lost 1 base, J lost 1 base, and 8 bases lay in between. Germline V gene lookup returns CDR1 MNHNS and CDR2 SASEGT. This chain's CDR3 is CASSEVHASNQPQHF. Here the CDR3 DNA reads TGTGCCAGCAGTGAAGTACACGCAAGCAATCAGCCCCAGCATTTT.

This clonotype has just a few counts. The rearrangement uses TRBV2 and TRBJ2-1, with D perhaps assigned TRBD1 or TRBD2 (5 bases each). Germline V CDR1 and CDR2: SNHLY, FYNNEI. CDR3 length: 16 amino acids. V was trimmed by 1 base and J by 1 base, leaving 11 bases between them. The CDR3 loop is CASSEVPWGSYNEQFF. For the CDR3, the DNA is TGTGCCAGCAGTGAAGTTCCCTGGGGGTCCTACAATGAGCAGTTCTTC.

The V call is TRBV7-2, the J call TRBJ2-6, with D perhaps TRBD1 (5 bases). The ends were cut back, 0 bases at V and 0 bases at J, with 9 bases in the middle. The CDR3 loop spans 17 amino acids. CDR1 and CDR2 from the germline V gene are SGHTA and FQGNSA. The CDR3 here is CASSLAGAPSGANVLTF. As DNA, the CDR3 is TGTGCCAGCAGCTTAGCAGGGGCCCCCTCTGGGGCCAACGTCCTGACTTTC.

This clonotype turned up a few times. The chain combines TRBV7-9 with TRBJ2-1; TRBD1 matches at 7 bases. The CDR3 totals 16 residues. V dropped 3 bases and J dropped 2; count of bases not matched to a gene: 7. Germline V gene lookup returns CDR1 SEHNR and CDR2 FQNEAQ (reference sequence). DNA of the CDR3: TGTGCCAGCAGCTTTTATACGACAGGGCCCTACAATGAGCAGTTCTTC. Encoded protein: CASSFYTTGPYNEQFF.